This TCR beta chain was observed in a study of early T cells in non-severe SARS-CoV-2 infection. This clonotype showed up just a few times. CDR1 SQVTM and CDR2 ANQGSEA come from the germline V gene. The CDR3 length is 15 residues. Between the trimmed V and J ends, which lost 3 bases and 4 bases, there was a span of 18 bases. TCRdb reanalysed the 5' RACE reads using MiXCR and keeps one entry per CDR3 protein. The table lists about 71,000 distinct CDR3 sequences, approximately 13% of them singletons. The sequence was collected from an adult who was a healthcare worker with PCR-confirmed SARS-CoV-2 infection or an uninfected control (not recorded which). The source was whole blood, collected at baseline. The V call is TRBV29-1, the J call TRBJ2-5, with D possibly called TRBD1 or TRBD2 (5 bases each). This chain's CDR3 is CSVDWYKGRGETQYF. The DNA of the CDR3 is TGCAGCGTTGACTGGTATAAGGGGAGAGGAGAGACCCAGTACTTC.